This is a list of T cell receptor beta chains from one sample in a study of T cell responses to AZD1222 COVID-19 vaccine. Libraries were prepared by immunoSEQ multiplex PCR; TCRdb keeps only in-frame clonotypes and omits some of them. The table shows roughly 120,000 clones, with 87% occurring only once. This specimen was peripheral blood, taken on day 0 of AZD1222 vaccination. All receptors derive from an adult in good health. Both conserved end residues are part of each CDR3. A D gene is named only where the DNA matches it firmly. Clone size is shown for a subset of rows, as once, few, many or a class of expanded clone.

CDR3 DNA: TGTGCCAGCAGCCAAGATCAGCGCCTGGGGTACAATGAGCAGTTCTTC
CDR3 protein: CASSQDQRLGYNEQFF
clone size: once
J gene: TRBJ2-1
D gene: .
V gene: TRBV3-1/TRBV3-2

CDR3 DNA: TGTGCCAGCAGTGAAGGAGGACACGACTACAATGAGCAGTTCTTC
CDR3 protein: CASSEGGHDYNEQFF
clone size: .
J gene: TRBJ2-1
D gene: .
V gene: TRBV6-1

CDR3 DNA: TGTGCCAGTAGTGTGTCCGGGACAGGGGACAATGAGCAGTTCTTC
CDR3 protein: CASSVSGTGDNEQFF
clone size: .
J gene: TRBJ2-1
D gene: TRBD1
V gene: TRBV19

CDR3 DNA: TGCGCCAGCAGCCAGCCTACTAGCGGGGGATCCTACGAGCAGTACTTC
CDR3 protein: CASSQPTSGGSYEQYF
clone size: .
J gene: TRBJ2-7
D gene: TRBD2
V gene: TRBV4-1

CDR3 DNA: TGCGCCAGCAGCCTGGGACAGGATGAAAAACTGTTTTTT
CDR3 protein: CASSLGQDEKLFF
clone size: .
J gene: TRBJ1-4
D gene: TRBD1
V gene: TRBV5-1

CDR3 DNA: TGTGCCAGCAGCTTGGAGGGAACGACTAATGAAAAACTGTTTTTT
CDR3 protein: CASSLEGTTNEKLFF
clone size: .
J gene: TRBJ1-4
D gene: .
V gene: TRBV7-2

CDR3 DNA: TGTGCCAGCAGGGAGCAGGGGAGCTCCTACGAGCAGTACTTC
CDR3 protein: CASREQGSSYEQYF
clone size: .
J gene: TRBJ2-7
D gene: .
V gene: TRBV28

CDR3 DNA: TGTGCCAGCAGCCAGGGGCGTCCCGAGACCCAGTACTTC
CDR3 protein: CASSQGRPETQYF
clone size: .
J gene: TRBJ2-5
D gene: .
V gene: TRBV28

CDR3 DNA: TGTGCCTGGAGTAGTATGAGGACCCAGTACTTC
CDR3 protein: CAWSSMRTQYF
clone size: .
J gene: TRBJ2-5
D gene: .
V gene: TRBV30

CDR3 DNA: TGTGCCAGCAGTTTCAGGGCCTCCTACGAGCAGTACTTC
CDR3 protein: CASSFRASYEQYF
clone size: .
J gene: TRBJ2-7
D gene: .
V gene: TRBV27

CDR3 DNA: TGCGCCAGCAGCTCCTGGACCGGGAATGAAAAACTGTTTTTT
CDR3 protein: CASSSWTGNEKLFF
clone size: .
J gene: TRBJ1-4
D gene: .
V gene: TRBV5-1

CDR3 DNA: TGTGCCAGCAGTTTCTACTGGGGCAACAATGAGCAGTTCTTC
CDR3 protein: CASSFYWGNNEQFF
clone size: .
J gene: TRBJ2-1
D gene: .
V gene: TRBV27

CDR3 DNA: TGTGCCAGCAGCAGGGGAACCACGCGGCGGGTTCAAGAGACCCAGTACTTC
CDR3 protein: CASSRGTTRRVQETQYF
clone size: .
J gene: TRBJ2-5
D gene: .
V gene: TRBV7-2

CDR3 DNA: TGCGCCAGCAGCCCCGGGACAGGGGATGGACAGCCCCAGCATTTT
CDR3 protein: CASSPGTGDGQPQHF
clone size: .
J gene: TRBJ1-5
D gene: TRBD1
V gene: TRBV5-1

CDR3 DNA: TGCGCCAGCAGCCAAGATAACGGTCTCGAGCAGTACTTC
CDR3 protein: CASSQDNGLEQYF
clone size: .
J gene: TRBJ2-7
D gene: .
V gene: TRBV4-1

CDR3 DNA: TGTGCCAGCAGCCTCGGACCGACGGGCGCCATGGAAGCTTTCTTT
CDR3 protein: CASSLGPTGAMEAFF
clone size: few
J gene: TRBJ1-1
D gene: .
V gene: TRBV7-2

CDR3 DNA: TGTGCCATCAGCCCTTCTACGGGAGGGGGGGCAGATACGCAGTATTTT
CDR3 protein: CAISPSTGGGADTQYF
clone size: .
J gene: TRBJ2-3
D gene: TRBD2
V gene: TRBV10-3

CDR3 DNA: TGTGCCAGCAGTTTCGCACCGGACAGGTCCTATGAGCAGTTCTTC
CDR3 protein: CASSFAPDRSYEQFF
clone size: .
J gene: TRBJ2-1
D gene: TRBD1
V gene: TRBV6-5

CDR3 DNA: TGCGCCAGCAGCCCGATCGGGGGAGGATCCTCCGAGCAGTACTTC
CDR3 protein: CASSPIGGGSSEQYF
clone size: .
J gene: TRBJ2-7
D gene: .
V gene: TRBV5-1

CDR3 DNA: TGTGCCAGCAGGACCGGGACAGGATATAATTCACCCCTCCACTTT
CDR3 protein: CASRTGTGYNSPLHF
clone size: .
J gene: TRBJ1-6
D gene: TRBD1
V gene: TRBV6-5

CDR3 DNA: TGTGCCAGCAGCGTAGGGACATCTTCCAGCCTCTATGGCTACACCTTC
CDR3 protein: CASSVGTSSSLYGYTF
clone size: .
J gene: TRBJ1-2
D gene: .
V gene: TRBV9

CDR3 DNA: TGTGCCAGCAGTAAATTGACTAGCGGGGGGAGCACAGATACGCAGTATTTT
CDR3 protein: CASSKLTSGGSTDTQYF
clone size: .
J gene: TRBJ2-3
D gene: TRBD2
V gene: TRBV27

CDR3 DNA: TGTGCCAGCAGCTTAGCTAGCCCTTACTACAATGAGCAGTTCTTC
CDR3 protein: CASSLASPYYNEQFF
clone size: .
J gene: TRBJ2-1
D gene: .
V gene: TRBV7-2

CDR3 DNA: TGCGCCAGCAGCTTAGGGCCCTCTGGAAACACCATATATTTT
CDR3 protein: CASSLGPSGNTIYF
clone size: .
J gene: TRBJ1-3
D gene: .
V gene: TRBV5-1

CDR3 DNA: TGTGCCAGCAGCGGCCCAGTCCCAATAGGGGCACCCCTCCACTTT
CDR3 protein: CASSGPVPIGAPLHF
clone size: .
J gene: TRBJ1-6
D gene: .
V gene: TRBV9

CDR3 DNA: TGTGCCAGCAGCTTGGGCCTAGCGGGTAGCACAGATACGCAGTATTTT
CDR3 protein: CASSLGLAGSTDTQYF
clone size: .
J gene: TRBJ2-3
D gene: TRBD2
V gene: TRBV5-8

CDR3 DNA: TGTGCCAGCAGCTCTGAGGGCGGGGCCGACCTCCTCTTC
CDR3 protein: CASSSEGGADLLF
clone size: .
J gene: TRBJ1-2
D gene: .
V gene: TRBV7-2

CDR3 DNA: TGTGCCATCAGGCCCGGACAGGCCAGGGACACTGAAGCTTTCTTT
CDR3 protein: CAIRPGQARDTEAFF
clone size: .
J gene: TRBJ1-1
D gene: TRBD1
V gene: TRBV10-3

CDR3 DNA: TGTGCCAGCAGCCAATACAGGGGGGCTCCTTCCTCTGGAAACACCATATATTTT
CDR3 protein: CASSQYRGAPSSGNTIYF
clone size: once
J gene: TRBJ1-3
D gene: TRBD1
V gene: TRBV3-1/TRBV3-2

CDR3 DNA: TGTGCCAGCAGTTTGCAGCCGAACACTGAAGCTTTCTTT
CDR3 protein: CASSLQPNTEAFF
clone size: .
J gene: TRBJ1-1
D gene: .
V gene: TRBV28

CDR3 DNA: TGTGCCAGCAGCTACGAGCGGGAGGCTGCCTACGAGCAGTACTTC
CDR3 protein: CASSYEREAAYEQYF
clone size: .
J gene: TRBJ2-7
D gene: TRBD2
V gene: TRBV7-2

CDR3 DNA: TGTGCCATCAGTGAAAACCGACAGGGCCGCGGAGGTGAGCAGTTCTTC
CDR3 protein: CAISENRQGRGGEQFF
clone size: .
J gene: TRBJ2-1
D gene: TRBD1
V gene: TRBV10-3

CDR3 DNA: TGCAGTGCTCCCACGGGGGATACGCAGTATTTT
CDR3 protein: CSAPTGDTQYF
clone size: few
J gene: TRBJ2-3
D gene: .
V gene: TRBV20-1

CDR3 DNA: TGTGCCATCAGTGATACTAGCCCCCCCACAGATACGCAGTATTTT
CDR3 protein: CAISDTSPPTDTQYF
clone size: .
J gene: TRBJ2-3
D gene: .
V gene: TRBV10-3

CDR3 DNA: TGCGCCAGCAGTCAATCAAGGGCCGCATCCTACGAGCAGTACTTC
CDR3 protein: CASSQSRAASYEQYF
clone size: once
J gene: TRBJ2-7
D gene: .
V gene: TRBV23-1

CDR3 DNA: TGTGCCAGCAGTTACTCGATGGACAGACTGACAGATACGCAGTATTTT
CDR3 protein: CASSYSMDRLTDTQYF
clone size: once
J gene: TRBJ2-3
D gene: .
V gene: TRBV6-5

CDR3 DNA: TGTGCCAGCAGCCAGGGACAGCCCACTGAAGCTTTCTTT
CDR3 protein: CASSQGQPTEAFF
clone size: .
J gene: TRBJ1-1
D gene: TRBD1
V gene: TRBV7-2

CDR3 DNA: TGTGCCAGCAGTTTATTAGGGGGGGGAAGCTCCTACGAGCAGTACTTC
CDR3 protein: CASSLLGGGSSYEQYF
clone size: .
J gene: TRBJ2-7
D gene: .
V gene: TRBV28

CDR3 DNA: TGTGCCGCCAGCAGGAGGGACGGTAGCACAGATACGCAGTATTTT
CDR3 protein: CAASRRDGSTDTQYF
clone size: once
J gene: TRBJ2-3
D gene: .
V gene: TRBV15

CDR3 DNA: TGTGCCAGCAGTCTGGGGGGTTCGGGCAATCAGCCCCAGCATTTT
CDR3 protein: CASSLGGSGNQPQHF
clone size: .
J gene: TRBJ1-5
D gene: .
V gene: TRBV28

CDR3 DNA: TGTGCCAGCAGTGATGACAGAAACTATGGCTACACCTTC
CDR3 protein: CASSDDRNYGYTF
clone size: .
J gene: TRBJ1-2
D gene: .
V gene: TRBV2

CDR3 DNA: TGTGCCAGCAGCTTAGAGCGGGAGTTCGACGAGCAGTACTTC
CDR3 protein: CASSLEREFDEQYF
clone size: .
J gene: TRBJ2-7
D gene: TRBD2
V gene: TRBV7-9